The present TCR beta chain was sequenced within a study of blood T cell repertoires in COVID-19. Clinical history reported by participants formed the basis on which cohorts were assigned. Two negative PCRs, clearance, or symptom resolution were required of recovered Cohort 3 donors. The J segment lost 1 base and the V segment lost 8 bases, leaving 6 bases of the junction unmatched. Germline V lookup: CDR1 SNHLY, CDR2 FYNNEI. This CDR3 comprises 14 residues. The method was immunoSEQ multiplex PCR; TCRdb's version includes in-frame clones alone and lacks a portion of them. The sample has some 300,000 clones, about nine tenths seen once.

This TCR came from a woman aged 40 to 50 who had recovered from COVID-19. The sample consisted of PBMCs or T cells enriched from blood (not recorded which). The rearrangement joins TRBV2 to TRBJ2-5, with 8 nucleotides matching TRBD1. The CDR3 sequence: CASRVDRAQETQYF. The CDR3 nucleotides are TGTGCCAGCCGTGTGGACAGGGCCCAAGAGACCCAGTACTTC.